This T cell receptor (beta chain) was sequenced during a study of early T cells in non-severe SARS-CoV-2 infection. As part of library construction, unique molecular identifiers were attached to individual cDNA molecules. Each CDR3 protein is one row after TCRdb ran MiXCR on the 5' RACE reads. This table has about 99,000 distinct CDR3 sequences, approximately 17% appearing once. The V end lost 1 base, the J end lost 4 bases, and 12 bases lay between the germline ends. The CDR3 has 15 residues. The germline gives CDR1 SGHVS, CDR2 FQNEAQ. Sequenced material: whole blood. The TCR was taken from an adult who was a healthcare worker with PCR-confirmed SARS-CoV-2 infection or an uninfected control (not recorded which). V gene TRBV7-8 combines with J gene TRBJ2-3, with D unresolved. CDR3 sequence (DNA): TGTGCCAGCAGCTTAGTGGTCAGTTTACCAGATACGCAGTATTTT. Translation gives CASSLVVSLPDTQYF.